These 19 T cell receptor beta chains originate from one sample sequenced in a study of T-cell memory formation after mild COVID-19 (dated by TCRdb to the early 2020s). Library preparation employed 5' RACE. The sequencer was an Illumina NovaSeq 6000. TCRdb itself trimmed the public reads at Q25 with fastp, ran MiXCR and retained productive beta chains. Duplicate CDR3 protein sequences are folded into a single record with the most common DNA and genes. Counted in this sample were around 390,000 distinct CDR3 sequences; 15% to 20% of them appeared once. The ten largest clones take up roughly 21% of the sample. Sequencing was performed on PBMCs or a T cell subset sorted from them (not recorded which). The source of these receptors is a man in his late teens or twenties who had mild COVID-19 (a few samples of this study predate the infection). The sample titles of this study are shuffled in the database, so cell type and time point are left out; the donor was told from shared clones.

This chain joins TRBV9 and TRBJ1-1, with a weak D call TRBD1 (5 bases). The CDR3 consists of 14 residues. Germline CDR1 SGDLS, CDR2 YYNGEE. The V gene lost 6 bases and the J gene lost 1 base, with 13 bases spanning the gap. For the CDR3, the DNA is TGTGCCAGCACCCACGTGGGGCCGAACACTGAAGCTTTCTTT. Its translation is CASTHVGPNTEAFF.

Only a few counts were recorded for this clonotype. The CDR3 is CASSPGQGTNIQYF. CDR3 sequence (DNA): TGTGCCAGCTCACCGGGACAGGGTACTAACATTCAGTACTTC. The chain uses TRBV18 and TRBJ2-4; 9 nucleotides match TRBD1. CDR3 size: 14 residues. With V trimmed by 3 bases and J by 7 bases, 4 bases remained unmatched. CDR1 KGHSH and CDR2 LQKENI come from the germline V gene.

This chain uses TRBV29-1 with TRBJ2-6; 10 nucleotides match TRBD1. Looked up from germline, CDR1 is SQVTM and CDR2 is ANQGSEA. J lost 4 bases, V lost 6 bases, and 12 bases had no gene match. The CDR3 contains 17 residues. CDR3 coding DNA: TGCAGCGTAGACGGGACCGGGACAGGGGACGGGGCCAACGTCCTGACTTTC. The encoded protein is CSVDGTGTGDGANVLTF.

This clonotype was detected many times. The V call is TRBV12-2, the J call TRBJ2-7. TRBV12-2 is a recognized pseudogene. The CDR3 contains 12 residues. The CDR3 region has the DNA TGTGCAAGTCGCTTACACTCCTACGAGCAGTACGTC. Protein sequence: CASRLHSYEQYV.

CDR3 loop: CASSVQAGAQETQYF. CDR3 in DNA: TGCGCCAGCAGCGTTCAAGCGGGGGCTCAAGAGACCCAGTACTTC. The chain recombines TRBV5-1 with TRBJ2-5, with 8 bases identical to TRBD2. With V trimmed by 4 bases and J by 2 bases, 7 bases remained unmatched. CDR1 SGHRS and CDR2 YFSETQ come from the germline V gene. The CDR3 contains 15 residues.

This clonotype appeared many times. This chain connects TRBV11-2 to TRBJ2-7, with D maybe TRBD1 (6 bases). Trimming removed 5 bases at V and 4 bases at J, with 12 bases between. CDR3 size: 13 residues. Germline values: CDR1 SGHAT, CDR2 FQNNGV. The CDR3 spells CASSRDRPYEQYV. CDR3 sequence (DNA): TGTGCCAGCAGCCGAGACAGGCCTTACGAGCAGTACGTC.

This sequence joins TRBV5-6 and TRBJ2-2; a weak D match, TRBD2 (5 bases). Trimming pared 4 bases from V and 6 bases from J, leaving 10 bases between. Germline V lookup: CDR1 SGHDT, CDR2 YYEEEE. The CDR3 runs 13 residues. The CDR3 bases are TGTGCCAGCAGCGGAACTAGTCCCGGGGAGCTGTTTTTT. Translated: CASSGTSPGELFF.

The DNA of the CDR3 is TGTGCCAGCAGCCTGGACATCTATAATTCACCCCTCCACTTT. Translated, it gives CASSLDIYNSPLHF. The chain carries TRBV7-8 and TRBJ1-6; perhaps TRBD1 as D (5 bases). CDR3 length equals 14 residues. Germline assignment: CDR1 SGHVS and CDR2 FQNEAQ. The germline V and J ends were trimmed by 5 bases and 3 bases, with 8 bases remaining between them.

The chain is built from TRBV4-3 and TRBJ2-2; D is perhaps TRBD1 (6 bases). Trimming took 8 bases from V and 4 from J, leaving 14 bases between them. CDR1 LGHNA and CDR2 YSLEER come from the germline V gene. This CDR3 has 14 residues. This CDR3 reads CASRSDRSTGELFF. CDR3 nucleotide sequence: TGCGCCAGCCGCTCGGACAGATCCACCGGGGAGCTGTTTTTT.

This rearrangement joins TRBV6-6 to TRBJ1-5, with D uncertain. The CDR3 sequence is 16 residues long. Between the trimmed V and J ends, which lost 0 bases and 4 bases, there was a span of 13 bases. Germline loops: CDR1 MNHNY, CDR2 SVGAGI (reference sequence). CDR3 sequence: CASSYSPGTTNQPQHF. Here the CDR3 DNA reads TGTGCCAGCAGTTACTCGCCGGGCACAACTAATCAGCCCCAGCATTTT.

This rearrangement joins TRBV2 to TRBJ2-2, with D possibly matching TRBD1 (6 bases). The length of the CDR3 is 14 residues. V lost 6 bases and J 6 bases, leaving 14 bases between the germline ends. The V gene's germline CDR1 is SNHLY and CDR2 FYNNEI. CDR3 residues: CASRVTGSAGELFF. Here the CDR3 DNA reads TGTGCCAGCAGGGTAACAGGGTCCGCCGGGGAGCTGTTTTTT.

This clonotype showed up just a few times. The chain links TRBV7-2 to TRBJ2-1; D unclear. Trimming took 5 bases from V and 9 from J, leaving 20 bases between them. CDR1 is SGHTA and CDR2 is FQGNSA in the germline V gene. The CDR3 extends over 15 amino acids. The DNA of the CDR3 is TGTGCCAGCAGCCGCCCTGCCCCAGCCGGCGGTGAGCAGTTCTTC. As protein: CASSRPAPAGGEQFF. The full variable domain, in which reference TRBV7-2 and TRBJ2-1 provide the parts outside the CDR3, is GAGVSQSPSNKVTEKGKDVELRCDPISGHTALYWYRQSLGQGLEFLIYFQGNSAPDKSGLPSDRFSAERTGGSVSTLTIQRTQQEDSAVYLCASSRPAPAGGEQFFGPGTRLTVL.

V and J are TRBV7-3 and TRBJ2-3; D is undetermined. V lost 5 bases and J lost 10, with 16 bases in between. Germline V gene lookup returns CDR1 SGHTA and CDR2 FQGTGA. The CDR3 runs 13 residues. CDR3 sequence reads: CASSPNEHRAQYF. For the CDR3, the DNA is TGTGCCAGCAGCCCAAACGAGCATAGAGCGCAGTATTTT.

This clonotype was observed a handful of times. The chain has TRBV14 and TRBJ2-1; unclear D gene. The V and J ends lost 2 bases and 8 bases respectively, with 16 bases between them. CDR3 size: 15 residues. Germline-derived CDR1 and CDR2 are SGHDN and FVKESK. The CDR3 coding sequence is TGTGCCAGCAGCCAAAGCAGTGGAACGTTTGATGAGCAGTTCTTC. It encodes CASSQSSGTFDEQFF.

This clonotype was observed a handful of times. This chain uses TRBV5-1 with TRBJ2-1; D not certain. This CDR3 comprises 13 residues. V shed 0 bases and J shed 9 bases, with 10 bases lying between them. Germline V gene data show CDR1 as SGHRS and CDR2 as YFSETQ. CDR3 residues: CASSLDQVTEQFF. In DNA, the CDR3 is TGCGCCAGCAGCTTGGATCAGGTCACTGAGCAGTTCTTC.

This clonotype has only a few counts. V is TRBV28 and J is TRBJ1-1; D uncertain. Trimming cost V 4 bases and J 0 bases, with 18 bases left between them. This CDR3 has 17 amino acids. The germline V gene has CDR1 MDHEN and CDR2 SYDVKM. CDR3 DNA: TGTGCCAGCAGTTCTTTTCGACTCACCCTCGTGAACACTGAAGCTTTCTTT. This codes for CASSSFRLTLVNTEAFF.

The chain combines TRBV9 with TRBJ2-7; 8 nucleotides line up with TRBD1. The V segment lost 5 bases and the J segment 0 bases; nucleotides outside the gene matches: 7. Germline V lookup: CDR1 SGDLS, CDR2 YYNGEE. CDR3 size: 15 residues. CDR3 sequence: CASRSGTGRSYEQYV. CDR3 DNA: TGTGCCAGCAGGTCCGGGACAGGCCGCTCCTACGAGCAGTACGTC.

The V call is TRBV6-6, the J call TRBJ1-5; D gene ambiguous. Per the germline V gene, CDR1 is MNHNY and CDR2 is SVGAGI (reference sequence). V shed 4 bases and J shed 8 bases, with 15 bases lying between them. CDR3 length equals 14 residues. The DNA for the CDR3 is TGTGCCAGCAGTTCCCCCCTTAGCGGGGAGCCCCAGCATTTT. It codes for CASSSPLSGEPQHF.

This clonotype was seen ten or more times. The genes are TRBV7-2 and TRBJ2-3; TRBD2 aligns across 7 bases. V was clipped by 5 bases and J by 2 bases; unmatched bases: 4. Germline V gene sequence: CDR1 SGHTA, CDR2 FQGNSA. This CDR3 has 14 amino acids. Written as DNA, the CDR3 is TGTGCCAGCAGCGTGAGCGGGGACACAGATACGCAGTATTTT. Amino acids: CASSVSGDTDTQYF.